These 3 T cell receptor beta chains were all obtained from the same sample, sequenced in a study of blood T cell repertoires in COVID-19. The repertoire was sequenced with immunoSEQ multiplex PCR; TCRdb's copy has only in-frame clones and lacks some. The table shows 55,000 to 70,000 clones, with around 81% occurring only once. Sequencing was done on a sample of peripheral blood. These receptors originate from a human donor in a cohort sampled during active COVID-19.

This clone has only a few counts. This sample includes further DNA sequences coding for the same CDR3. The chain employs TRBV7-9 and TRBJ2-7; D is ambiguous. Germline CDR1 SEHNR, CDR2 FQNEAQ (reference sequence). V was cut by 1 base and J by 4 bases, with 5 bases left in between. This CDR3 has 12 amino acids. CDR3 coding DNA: TGTGCCAGCAGCTTAGGCGTTTACGAGCAGTACTTC. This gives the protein CASSLGVYEQYF. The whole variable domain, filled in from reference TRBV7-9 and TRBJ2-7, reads DTGVSQNPRHKITKRGQNVTFRCDPISEHNRLYWYRQTLGQGPEFLTYFQNEAQLEKSRLLSDRFSAERPKGSFSTLEIQRTEQGDSAMYLCASSLGVYEQYFGPGTRLTVT.

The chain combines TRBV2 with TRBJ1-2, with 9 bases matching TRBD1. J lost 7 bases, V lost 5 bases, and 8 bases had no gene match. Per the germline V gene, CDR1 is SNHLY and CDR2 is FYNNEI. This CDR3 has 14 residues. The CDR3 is CASSRQGGSFGYTF. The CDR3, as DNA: TGTGCCAGCAGTCGACAGGGGGGAAGTTTTGGCTACACCTTC. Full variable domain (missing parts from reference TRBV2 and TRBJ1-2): EPEVTQTPSHQVTQMGQEVILRCVPISNHLYFYWYRQILGQKVEFLVSFYNNEISEKSEIFDDQFSVERPDGSNFTLKIRSTKLEDSAMYFCASSRQGGSFGYTFGSGTRLTVV.

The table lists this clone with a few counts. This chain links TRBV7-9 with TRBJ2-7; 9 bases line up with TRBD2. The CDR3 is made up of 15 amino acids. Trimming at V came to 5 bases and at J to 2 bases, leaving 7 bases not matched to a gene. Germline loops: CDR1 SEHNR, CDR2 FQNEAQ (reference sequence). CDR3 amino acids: CASSPLAGNTYEQYF. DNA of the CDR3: TGTGCCAGCAGCCCCCTAGCGGGAAATACCTACGAGCAGTACTTC.